What follows are 17 T cell receptor beta chains derived from one specimen sequenced in a study of T cells in Graves' hyperthyroidism and ophthalmopathy. RNA transcripts gave rise to amplified TCR beta CDR3 regions. HTBI primers drove first-round RT-PCR of the TCR CDR3. TCRdb used MiXCR to reprocess the multiplex PCR reads, holding one entry per CDR3 protein. The sample consists of 300,000 to 350,000 distinct CDR3 sequences, roughly 13% of them appearing once. The sequencing input was blood. These receptors were obtained from a woman in her twenties or thirties with Graves' hyperthyroidism.

This clonotype occurred a few times. The genes are TRBV4-1 and TRBJ2-1; 8 nucleotides agree with TRBD2. CDR1 MGHRA and CDR2 YSYEKL come from the germline V gene. CDR3 length equals 16 residues. The J segment lost 7 bases and the V segment lost 4 bases, leaving 12 bases of the junction unmatched. The CDR3 DNA reads as TGCGCCAGCAGCCGGAATTGGGGGCGGGAGGCTAATGAGCAGTTCTTC. Translation: CASSRNWGREANEQFF.

In its sample, this clonotype was seen many times. This chain links TRBV28 with TRBJ2-1, with D tentatively TRBD1 (6 bases). This CDR3 spans 17 amino acids. V lost 6 bases to trimming and J lost 10 bases, with 28 bases between them. In germline, CDR1 is MDHEN, CDR2 SYDVKM. In nucleotides, the CDR3 is TGTGCCAGCAGCAGGACCCTAGGACAGTCCGCCACATGGGAGCAGTTCTTC. This translates into CASSRTLGQSATWEQFF.

This clonotype was seen many times. The rearrangement links TRBV27 to TRBJ1-2, with 7 bases aligning to TRBD1. The V gene end was trimmed by 2 bases and the J gene end by 2 bases; junction bases not matched to a gene: 5. There are 15 residues in the CDR3. Germline V gene lookup returns CDR1 MNHEY and CDR2 SMNVEV (reference sequence). The CDR3 nucleotides read TGTGCCAGCAGTTTAGGCGGGACAGTCAACTATGGCTACACCTTC. It encodes CASSLGGTVNYGYTF.

This clonotype was observed a few times. The chain uses TRBV7-2 and TRBJ1-2; D unresolved. There are 13 residues in the CDR3. Germline assignment: CDR1 SGHTA and CDR2 FQGNSA. V was clipped by 5 bases and J by 4 bases, with 11 bases between them. CDR3 DNA: TGTGCCAGCAGCGGTAGTGAGCCCTATGGCTACACCTTC. Amino acids: CASSGSEPYGYTF.

The sample holds a few counts of this clonotype. This chain joins TRBV28 and TRBJ2-1; unclear D gene. The germline gives CDR1 MDHEN, CDR2 SYDVKM. Between the trimmed V and J ends, which lost 3 bases and 6 bases, there was a span of 6 bases. The CDR3 is 12 amino acids. The CDR3 here is CASSFWRNEQFF. In nucleotides, the CDR3 is TGTGCCAGCAGTTTTTGGCGCAATGAGCAGTTCTTC.

In its sample, this clonotype was seen a few times. The chain combines TRBV5-1 with TRBJ1-1; D is undetermined. This CDR3 contains 16 residues. V dropped 3 bases and J dropped 6 bases, with 21 bases sitting between them. Germline values: CDR1 SGHRS, CDR2 YFSETQ. CDR3 amino acids: CASSSFPTDPGAEAFF. CDR3 nucleotides: TGCGCCAGCAGCTCTTTCCCGACGGATCCCGGGGCTGAAGCTTTCTTT.

This clonotype appeared many times. The rearrangement joins TRBV12-3 or TRBV12-4 to TRBJ2-1, with D possibly being TRBD2 (6 bases). There are 17 residues in the CDR3. V lost 3 bases and J 6 bases, leaving 21 bases between the germline ends. CDR3 loop: CASSFLGQLASANEQFF. Here the CDR3 DNA reads TGTGCCAGCAGTTTTTTGGGGCAACTAGCTTCGGCCAATGAGCAGTTCTTC.

This clonotype was detected ten times or more. The chain is built from TRBV20-1 and TRBJ1-1, with no clear D. Between the trimmed V and J ends, which lost 2 bases and 0 bases, there was a span of 10 bases. CDR3 length: 14 amino acids. Germline-derived CDR1 and CDR2 are DFQATT and SNEGSKA (reference sequence). The DNA for the CDR3 is TGCAGTGCTAGATATCCAGGTCTGAACACTGAAGCTTTCTTT. This sequence encodes CSARYPGLNTEAFF.

The V call is TRBV20-1, the J call TRBJ2-1; no clear D. CDR3 length equals 12 residues. The germline V gene has CDR1 DFQATT and CDR2 SNEGSKA (reference sequence). Between the trimmed V and J ends, which lost 4 bases and 7 bases, there was a span of 11 bases. The chain's CDR3 is CSAKKSMNEQFF. The CDR3 region has the DNA TGCAGTGCTAAGAAAAGTATGAATGAGCAGTTCTTC.

This clonotype was picked up many times. This sequence joins TRBV7-2 and TRBJ2-7, with 7 bases identical to TRBD2. V shed 0 bases, J shed 3 bases, and the junction held 2 bases outside the gene matches. Germline V CDR1 and CDR2: SGHTA, FQGNSA. The CDR3 loop spans 14 amino acids. CDR3 sequence reads: CASSLASGVYEQYF. DNA of the CDR3: TGTGCCAGCAGCTTAGCGAGCGGGGTCTACGAGCAGTACTTC.

The chain employs TRBV13 and TRBJ1-4; D possibly corresponds to TRBD1 (6 bases). The CDR3 totals 18 residues. CDR1 is PRHDT, CDR2 FYEKMQ, per germline (reference sequence). Trimming removed 5 bases at V and 0 bases at J, with 19 bases between. CDR3 sequence (DNA): TGTGCCAGCAGCGGGGGCCTTGGCAGGGCGGCAACTAATGAAAAACTGTTTTTT. It is translated as CASSGGLGRAATNEKLFF.

This clonotype occurred many times. This rearrangement joins TRBV11-1 to TRBJ2-1; 7 bases agree with TRBD1. This CDR3 spans 14 amino acids. Trimming cost V 5 bases and J 7 bases; bases outside gene matches: 8. Germline V CDR1 and CDR2: SGHAT, FQDESV (reference sequence). The DNA for the CDR3 is TGTGCCAGCAGCCCCAGACAGGGTGGAAATGAGCAGTTCTTC. This translates into CASSPRQGGNEQFF.

This clonotype was seen at least ten times. The chain carries TRBV6-6 and TRBJ1-4; D gene unclear. The V gene lost 2 bases and the J gene lost 8 bases, with 15 bases spanning the gap. The germline CDR1 and CDR2 sequences are MNHNY and SVGAGI (reference sequence). This CDR3 is built from 15 residues. The CDR3: CASSYVGNSGEKLFF. CDR3 bases: TGTGCCAGCAGTTACGTTGGGAATTCCGGGGAAAAACTGTTTTTT.

The CDR3 coding sequence is TGTGCCAGCAGTACAACACATACTAATGAAAAACTGTTTTTT. It specifies CASSTTHTNEKLFF. J is TRBJ1-4 and V is TRBV12-3 or TRBV12-4; D unclear. The V gene lost 5 bases and the J gene lost 2 bases, with 9 bases spanning the gap. This CDR3 region has 14 residues.

This clonotype was detected many times. The chain links TRBV12-5 to TRBJ1-3; unclear D gene. Trimming removed 6 bases at V and 2 bases at J, with 11 bases between. The CDR3 is made up of 14 amino acids. The germline V gene encodes CDR1 LGHNT and CDR2 FRNRAP. The CDR3 DNA reads TGTGCTAGTGGGCCCTGTAAGGCTGGAAACACCATATATTTT. It yields the protein CASGPCKAGNTIYF.

DNA for the CDR3: TGTGCCAGCAGTTTATCTCCCGCGGGCGAGGCTAATGAGCAGTTCTTC. The encoded protein is CASSLSPAGEANEQFF. The chain couples TRBV7-6 to TRBJ2-1, with D possibly being TRBD2 (5 bases). The germline V gene encodes CDR1 SGHVS and CDR2 FNYEAQ. The CDR3 sequence is 16 residues long. Trimming left V 6 bases short and J 7 bases short, with 22 bases between.

The chain carries TRBV6-1 and TRBJ2-1, with no clear D. The CDR3 covers 13 residues. The germline V and J ends were trimmed by 10 bases and 0 bases, with 10 bases remaining between them. CDR1 is MNHNS and CDR2 is SASEGT in the germline V gene. CDR3 sequence: CAIARPSYNEQFF. Here the CDR3 DNA reads TGTGCCATTGCGCGCCCCTCCTACAATGAGCAGTTCTTC.